These 10 T cell receptor beta chains share one sample of origin, sequenced in a study of control samples from healthy donors and cancer patients (dated by TCRdb to the early 2020s). The method was the immunoSEQ multiplex PCR assay. What TCRdb holds here is the immuneACCESS table cut down to in-frame rearrangements. Part of the clones is not present; checked against another copy, under half of the missing clones reflect an unresolved V gene, and the others are unexplained. The sample contains about 75,000 clones, 94% of them found a single time. The leading ten clones occupy 6.2% of the sample. Sequencing was done on a sample of blood. These receptors all stem from a woman in her thirties or forties in good health.

The V gene is TRBV29-1, the J gene TRBJ1-1; the D is unclear. CDR3 length: 13 amino acids. V shed 7 bases and J shed 1 base, with 13 bases lying between them. Per the germline V gene, CDR1 is SQVTM and CDR2 is ANQGSEA. The CDR3 spells CSATRTQNTEAFF. CDR3 bases: TGCAGCGCTACTCGAACCCAGAACACTGAAGCTTTCTTT.

The chain joins TRBV5-1 to TRBJ1-2, with D possibly TRBD1 on 5 matching bases. The CDR3 has 12 amino acids. V lost 2 bases to trimming and J lost 6 bases, with 8 bases between them. Germline CDR1 is SGHRS and CDR2 is YFSETQ. The CDR3 DNA follows: TGCGCCAGCAGCTTCGCGGGGGATGGCTACACCTTC. This codes for CASSFAGDGYTF.

J is TRBJ1-6 and V is TRBV27; unclear D gene. CDR3 size: 13 residues. Trimming left V 5 bases short and J 12 bases short, with 14 bases between. From germline, CDR1 is MNHEY and CDR2 SMNVEV (reference sequence). This CDR3 is CASSVDGSLPLHF. As DNA, the CDR3 is TGTGCCAGCAGTGTCGACGGGAGTTTACCCCTCCACTTT.

The J gene is TRBJ1-2, the V gene TRBV5-4, with no clear D. The CDR3 is 14 amino acids. Germline values: CDR1 SGHNT, CDR2 YYREEE (reference sequence). Trimming removed 3 bases from V and 8 bases from J, with 17 bases in between. In DNA form, the CDR3 reads TGTGCCAGCAGCTCTTATCCCCCCGCTTCGGGCTACACCTTC. It encodes CASSSYPPASGYTF.

The rearrangement uses TRBV3-1 (or the pseudogene TRBV3-2) and TRBJ2-7, with 12 bases lining up with TRBD2. The CDR3 is made up of 16 amino acids. V was clipped by 3 bases and J by 0 bases; unmatched bases: 3. Germline V gene lookup returns CDR1 LGHDT and CDR2 YNNKEL (reference sequence). The CDR3 sequence: CASSQATSGGSYEQYF. CDR3 DNA: TGTGCCAGCAGCCAGGCGACTAGCGGGGGCTCCTACGAGCAGTACTTC.

V gene TRBV18 combines with J gene TRBJ2-5, with 10 bases matching TRBD1. This CDR3 has 16 residues. CDR1 is KGHSH, CDR2 LQKENI, per germline. The trim removed 0 bases at V and 5 bases at J, leaving 6 bases unmatched. The CDR3 region is CASSPPTGQGTETQYF. The CDR3 DNA reads as TGTGCCAGCTCACCACCGACGGGACAGGGGACGGAGACCCAGTACTTC.

The chain carries TRBV4-2 and TRBJ2-1; TRBD2 might be the D (6 bases). CDR1 is LGHNA, CDR2 YNFKEQ, per germline. Trimming pared 0 bases from V and 5 bases from J, leaving 14 bases between. The CDR3 is 16 amino acids. The CDR3 region has the DNA TGTGCCAGCAGCCAAGATTTTGTGGGGGGAAACAATGAGCAGTTCTTC. This gives the protein CASSQDFVGGNNEQFF.

This clone appeared once. The sample carries other DNA sequences with the same CDR3. J is TRBJ2-2 and V is TRBV12-3 or TRBV12-4; D is unresolved. The CDR3 consists of 12 residues. The ends were cut back, 5 bases at V and 3 bases at J, with 4 bases in the middle. The CDR3: CASSRDTGELFF. The CDR3 DNA is TGTGCCAGCAGTCGGGACACCGGGGAGCTGTTTTTT.

This chain links TRBV18 with TRBJ2-5, with 8 bases that match TRBD1. This CDR3 is built from 15 residues. Trimming took 2 bases from V and 4 from J; bases not matched to a gene: 6. CDR1 and CDR2 from the germline V gene are KGHSH and LQKENI. The CDR3 DNA is TGTGCCAGCTCACCAAATCAGGGGGCTAGAGAGACCCAGTACTTC. Translating gives CASSPNQGARETQYF. The full variable domain, its missing parts supplied by reference TRBV18 and TRBJ2-5, is NAGVMQNPRHLVRRRGQEARLRCSPMKGHSHVYWYRQLPEEGLKFMVYLQKENIIDESGMPKERFSAEFPKEGPSILRIQQVVRGDSAAYFCASSPNQGARETQYFGPGTRLLVL.

The V and J genes are TRBV5-1 and TRBJ1-6; TRBD1 is a possible D gene (5 bases). The V gene's germline CDR1 is SGHRS and CDR2 YFSETQ. There are 16 residues in the CDR3. The V gene lost 0 bases and the J gene lost 4 bases, with 11 bases spanning the gap. CDR3 in DNA: TGCGCCAGCAGCTTGGCAGGGCTGGGGTATAATTCACCCCTCCACTTT. It specifies CASSLAGLGYNSPLHF.